This T cell receptor beta chain was identified during a study of blood T cell repertoires in COVID-19. Overall study: Donors in the United States, Italy and Spain gave samples during acute or convalescent COVID-19. T cells, B-cell-depleted T cells, or PBMCs provided the cDNA or gDNA that served as material.

Original analysis: By means of reference gene primer amplification, nucleated cell counts were estimated. Profiling relied on immunoSEQ multiplex PCR, and the TCRdb table lists in-frame clones only, not all of them. V, J and clone size derive from that table, while D and trimming were established from the DNA sequence. This sample has almost 400,000 clones, with 88% found just once. This CDR3 comprises 14 residues. V trimming: 5 bases; J trimming: 7 bases; junction bases outside the gene matches: 9. Germline V gene sequence: CDR1 GTSNPN, CDR2 SVGIG (reference sequence). Cohorts were determined from participant-reported clinical history.

This chain links TRBV30 with TRBJ1-5; the match to TRBD1 covers 9 bases. Sample: PBMCs or T cells enriched from blood (not recorded which). The receptor's source is a woman aged 25 to 39 with acute COVID-19. The CDR3 is CAWDTGGFEQPQHF. CDR3 DNA: TGTGCCTGGGATACAGGGGGCTTTGAACAGCCCCAGCATTTT. Using reference TRBV30 and TRBJ1-5 for the parts outside the CDR3, the full variable domain is SQTIHQWPATLVQPVGSPLSLECTVEGTSNPNLYWYRQAAGRGLQLLFYSVGIGQISSEVPQNLSASRPQDRQFILSSKKLLLSDSGFYLCAWDTGGFEQPQHFGDGTRLSIL.